The 18 T cell receptor beta chains in this list originate from one sample, sequenced in a study of blood T cell repertoires in COVID-19. Assay: immunoSEQ multiplex PCR; the TCRdb copy retains only in-frame clones and omits some. The sample shows about 140,000 clones, around 79% of them seen only once. Sequencing was performed on PBMCs or T cells enriched from blood (not recorded which). These TCRs come from a woman between 50 and 59 years old who had recovered from COVID-19.

The J gene is TRBJ1-2, the V gene TRBV6-5; no clear D. The ends were cut back, 0 bases at V and 2 bases at J, with 13 bases in the middle. Germline CDR1 is MNHEY and CDR2 is SVGAGI. CDR3 size: 16 residues. CDR3 region: CASSYSGRTQNYGYTF. The CDR3 DNA reads as TGTGCCAGCAGTTACTCTGGCAGGACTCAGAACTATGGCTACACCTTC.

The V gene is TRBV4-1, the J gene TRBJ1-1; the match to TRBD1 covers 8 bases. The CDR3 has 15 residues. J lost 4 bases, V lost 4 bases, and 8 bases had no gene match. Germline loops: CDR1 MGHRA, CDR2 YSYEKL. The CDR3 DNA sequence: TGCGCCAGCAGCCGATCCGGGACAGGCGTCACTGAAGCTTTCTTT. Translation: CASSRSGTGVTEAFF.

The chain joins TRBV4-1 to TRBJ2-5, with D possibly being TRBD2 (6 bases). The CDR3 loop spans 14 amino acids. V was cut by 3 bases and J by 3 bases, with 11 bases left in between. Germline CDR1 and CDR2: MGHRA and YSYEKL. The CDR3 spells CASSQPREKETQYF. The DNA of the CDR3 is TGCGCCAGCAGCCAGCCCCGGGAGAAAGAGACCCAGTACTTC.

The V and J genes are TRBV5-1 and TRBJ2-1; possible D gene TRBD2, 5 bases. The germline V and J ends were trimmed by 0 bases and 5 bases, with 15 bases remaining between them. Germline V gene data show CDR1 as SGHRS and CDR2 as YFSETQ. This CDR3 contains 16 residues. CDR3 in amino acids: CASSLVRDSNDNEQFF. CDR3 nucleotides: TGCGCCAGCAGCTTGGTACGGGATAGTAACGACAATGAGCAGTTCTTC.

The genes are TRBV19 and TRBJ2-3; perhaps TRBD1 as D (6 bases). CDR3 size: 13 residues. Germline V lookup: CDR1 LNHDA, CDR2 SQIVND (reference sequence). V was clipped by 5 bases and J by 1 base, with 7 bases between them. The CDR3: CASSPGGTDTQYF. Here the CDR3 DNA reads TGTGCCAGTAGTCCAGGGGGCACAGATACGCAGTATTTT. Complete variable domain (other parts from reference TRBV19 and TRBJ2-3): DGGITQSPKYLFRKEGQNVTLSCEQNLNHDAMYWYRQDPGQGLRLIYYSQIVNDFQKGDIAEGYSVSREKKESFPLTVTSAQKNPTAFYLCASSPGGTDTQYFGPGTRLTVL.

This clone was seen a handful of times. The rearrangement joins TRBV7-8 to TRBJ2-7; TRBD2 matches 8 bases. Trimming cost V 1 base and J 0 bases; bases outside gene matches: 2. This CDR3 spans 15 amino acids. Germline V lookup: CDR1 SGHVS, CDR2 FQNEAQ. Here the CDR3 reads CASSLVSGSSYEQYF. CDR3 DNA: TGTGCCAGCAGCTTAGTGAGCGGGAGCTCCTACGAGCAGTACTTC.

The rearrangement uses TRBV12-3 or TRBV12-4 and TRBJ1-2, with D possibly matching TRBD1 (5 bases). Deletions cut 6 bases from V and 5 bases from J, with 7 bases between. The CDR3 contains 11 residues. CDR3 nucleotide sequence: TGTGCCAGCAGCCCAGGGTATGGCTACACCTTC. Translation: CASSPGYGYTF.

The V call is TRBV6-5, the J call TRBJ2-6; the D gene is possibly TRBD2 (6 bases). V was clipped by 6 bases and J by 4 bases, with 13 bases between them. The CDR3 contains 15 residues. Germline values: CDR1 MNHEY, CDR2 SVGAGI. CDR3 sequence: CASRDAGTGANVLTF. CDR3 DNA: TGTGCCAGCAGGGACGCGGGGACCGGGGCCAACGTCCTGACTTTC.

This clone was seen a single time. This rearrangement joins TRBV3-1 (or the pseudogene TRBV3-2) to TRBJ2-1; 11 bases map to TRBD2. CDR1 LGHDT and CDR2 YNNKEL come from the germline V gene (reference sequence). The V gene end was trimmed by 3 bases and the J gene end by 5 bases; junction bases not matched to a gene: 6. There are 16 residues in the CDR3. The CDR3: CASSQDTSGGHNEQFF. CDR3 nucleotide sequence: TGTGCCAGCAGCCAGGATACTAGCGGGGGACACAATGAGCAGTTCTTC.

The chain carries TRBV7-2 and TRBJ1-2, with a weak D call TRBD1 (6 bases). Trimming removed 5 bases from V and 5 bases from J, with 18 bases in between. The length of the CDR3 is 15 residues. Germline CDR1 is SGHTA and CDR2 is FQGNSA. The CDR3 loop is CASSPGQQELYGYTF. CDR3 sequence (DNA): TGTGCCAGCAGCCCCGGACAGCAGGAATTGTATGGCTACACCTTC.

This sequence joins TRBV27 and TRBJ2-1; D perhaps matches TRBD1 (6 bases). Per germline, CDR1 MNHEY and CDR2 SMNVEV (reference sequence). Trimming left V 2 bases short and J 3 bases short, with 11 bases between. CDR3 size: 15 residues. The CDR3 spells CASSLDTGLYNEQFF. As DNA, the CDR3 is TGTGCCAGCAGTTTAGATACAGGGCTCTACAATGAGCAGTTCTTC.

This clone was picked up many times. The CDR3 DNA is TGTGCCAGCCAAGGAGGGCCGAGCTCCTATAATTCACCCCTCCACTTT. Its translation is CASQGGPSSYNSPLHF. The V gene is TRBV3-1 (or the pseudogene TRBV3-2), the J gene TRBJ1-6; no clear D. CDR1 and CDR2 from the germline V gene are LGHDT and YNNKEL (reference sequence). The CDR3 has 16 residues. The germline V and J ends were trimmed by 8 bases and 0 bases, with 14 bases remaining between them.

In this sample, this clone turned up a few times. The chain joins TRBV6-1 to TRBJ1-5, with TRBD1 matching over 7 bases. The CDR3 is 14 amino acids. Germline-derived CDR1 and CDR2 are MNHNS and SASEGT. V lost 2 bases to trimming and J lost 6 bases; unmatched junction nucleotides: 4. The CDR3: CASSEPQGTQPQHF. DNA for the CDR3: TGTGCCAGCAGTGAACCACAGGGGACTCAGCCCCAGCATTTT.

V is TRBV9 and J is TRBJ2-3; 15 bases are a match to TRBD2. CDR3 size: 16 residues. J lost 5 bases, V lost 4 bases, and 5 bases had no gene match. Germline loops: CDR1 SGDLS, CDR2 YYNGEE. In DNA form, the CDR3 reads TGTGCCAGCAGCCCCGGGACTAGCGGGGGGTTAGATACGCAGTATTTT. Amino acid sequence: CASSPGTSGGLDTQYF.

This clone was seen a handful of times. The V gene is TRBV7-3, the J gene TRBJ2-3, with TRBD2 identical over 14 bases. The CDR3 consists of 16 residues. In germline, CDR1 is SGHTA, CDR2 FQGTGA. Losses at the gene ends were 4 bases for V and 4 bases for J; bases not matched to a gene: 4. CDR3 coding DNA: TGTGCCAGCAGCTCACGACTAGCGGGAGGGTCAGATACGCAGTATTTT. This sequence encodes CASSSRLAGGSDTQYF.

The gene calls are TRBV30 and TRBJ1-2; no clear D gene. The CDR3 is 12 residues long. Trimming removed 0 bases from V and 7 bases from J, with 9 bases in between. Germline V gene sequence: CDR1 GTSNPN, CDR2 SVGIG (reference sequence). The CDR3 region is CAWSVQGVGYTF. DNA for the CDR3: TGTGCCTGGAGTGTACAAGGAGTTGGCTACACCTTC.

The CDR3 region has the DNA TGTGCCAGCAGCTTAGTTCTGGCGGGGGGGCCCCGGACGCAGTATTTT. It is translated as CASSLVLAGGPRTQYF. The rearrangement joins TRBV11-3 to TRBJ2-3; TRBD2 aligns across 9 bases. This CDR3 comprises 16 residues. After removal of 1 base from V and 9 bases from J, the junction contained 11 bases not matched to a gene. Germline lookup yields CDR1 SGHNT and CDR2 YENEEA.

CDR3 sequence: CASSATGINSYNSPLHF. The CDR3 nucleotides read TGTGCCAGCAGTGCCACAGGGATTAACTCCTATAATTCACCCCTCCACTTT. The rearrangement uses TRBV27 and TRBJ1-6; tentatively, D is TRBD1 (6 bases). V shed 5 bases and J shed 0 bases, with 14 bases lying between them. This CDR3 spans 17 amino acids. The germline gives CDR1 MNHEY, CDR2 SMNVEV (reference sequence).